The 2 T cell receptor beta chains below come from one sample, sequenced in a study of blood T cell repertoires in COVID-19. TCRdb's copy holds only in-frame clones and misses some; the assay was immunoSEQ multiplex PCR. The repertoire holds 55,000 to 70,000 clones, with around 90% as singletons. Specimen: peripheral blood. Receptors were obtained from a man aged 70-80 years with acute or convalescent COVID-19.

The V call is TRBV7-3, the J call TRBJ2-5; D is possibly TRBD2 (7 bases). Germline CDR1 SGHTA, CDR2 FQGTGA. The V gene lost 5 bases and the J gene lost 4 bases, with 14 bases spanning the gap. This CDR3 is 14 amino acids long. DNA of the CDR3: TGTGCCAGCAGCGACCGAGGGGGGGTAGAGACCCAGTACTTC. This sequence encodes CASSDRGGVETQYF.

This sequence joins TRBV4-1 and TRBJ2-5; perhaps TRBD2 as D (6 bases). V was cut by 4 bases and J by 4 bases, with 25 bases left in between. CDR1 MGHRA and CDR2 YSYEKL come from the germline V gene. The CDR3 contains 18 residues. CDR3 sequence (DNA): TGCGCCAGCAGCCCTCAGATTCCAAGACGGGAGTTACGAGAGACCCAGTACTTC. Residues: CASSPQIPRRELRETQYF.